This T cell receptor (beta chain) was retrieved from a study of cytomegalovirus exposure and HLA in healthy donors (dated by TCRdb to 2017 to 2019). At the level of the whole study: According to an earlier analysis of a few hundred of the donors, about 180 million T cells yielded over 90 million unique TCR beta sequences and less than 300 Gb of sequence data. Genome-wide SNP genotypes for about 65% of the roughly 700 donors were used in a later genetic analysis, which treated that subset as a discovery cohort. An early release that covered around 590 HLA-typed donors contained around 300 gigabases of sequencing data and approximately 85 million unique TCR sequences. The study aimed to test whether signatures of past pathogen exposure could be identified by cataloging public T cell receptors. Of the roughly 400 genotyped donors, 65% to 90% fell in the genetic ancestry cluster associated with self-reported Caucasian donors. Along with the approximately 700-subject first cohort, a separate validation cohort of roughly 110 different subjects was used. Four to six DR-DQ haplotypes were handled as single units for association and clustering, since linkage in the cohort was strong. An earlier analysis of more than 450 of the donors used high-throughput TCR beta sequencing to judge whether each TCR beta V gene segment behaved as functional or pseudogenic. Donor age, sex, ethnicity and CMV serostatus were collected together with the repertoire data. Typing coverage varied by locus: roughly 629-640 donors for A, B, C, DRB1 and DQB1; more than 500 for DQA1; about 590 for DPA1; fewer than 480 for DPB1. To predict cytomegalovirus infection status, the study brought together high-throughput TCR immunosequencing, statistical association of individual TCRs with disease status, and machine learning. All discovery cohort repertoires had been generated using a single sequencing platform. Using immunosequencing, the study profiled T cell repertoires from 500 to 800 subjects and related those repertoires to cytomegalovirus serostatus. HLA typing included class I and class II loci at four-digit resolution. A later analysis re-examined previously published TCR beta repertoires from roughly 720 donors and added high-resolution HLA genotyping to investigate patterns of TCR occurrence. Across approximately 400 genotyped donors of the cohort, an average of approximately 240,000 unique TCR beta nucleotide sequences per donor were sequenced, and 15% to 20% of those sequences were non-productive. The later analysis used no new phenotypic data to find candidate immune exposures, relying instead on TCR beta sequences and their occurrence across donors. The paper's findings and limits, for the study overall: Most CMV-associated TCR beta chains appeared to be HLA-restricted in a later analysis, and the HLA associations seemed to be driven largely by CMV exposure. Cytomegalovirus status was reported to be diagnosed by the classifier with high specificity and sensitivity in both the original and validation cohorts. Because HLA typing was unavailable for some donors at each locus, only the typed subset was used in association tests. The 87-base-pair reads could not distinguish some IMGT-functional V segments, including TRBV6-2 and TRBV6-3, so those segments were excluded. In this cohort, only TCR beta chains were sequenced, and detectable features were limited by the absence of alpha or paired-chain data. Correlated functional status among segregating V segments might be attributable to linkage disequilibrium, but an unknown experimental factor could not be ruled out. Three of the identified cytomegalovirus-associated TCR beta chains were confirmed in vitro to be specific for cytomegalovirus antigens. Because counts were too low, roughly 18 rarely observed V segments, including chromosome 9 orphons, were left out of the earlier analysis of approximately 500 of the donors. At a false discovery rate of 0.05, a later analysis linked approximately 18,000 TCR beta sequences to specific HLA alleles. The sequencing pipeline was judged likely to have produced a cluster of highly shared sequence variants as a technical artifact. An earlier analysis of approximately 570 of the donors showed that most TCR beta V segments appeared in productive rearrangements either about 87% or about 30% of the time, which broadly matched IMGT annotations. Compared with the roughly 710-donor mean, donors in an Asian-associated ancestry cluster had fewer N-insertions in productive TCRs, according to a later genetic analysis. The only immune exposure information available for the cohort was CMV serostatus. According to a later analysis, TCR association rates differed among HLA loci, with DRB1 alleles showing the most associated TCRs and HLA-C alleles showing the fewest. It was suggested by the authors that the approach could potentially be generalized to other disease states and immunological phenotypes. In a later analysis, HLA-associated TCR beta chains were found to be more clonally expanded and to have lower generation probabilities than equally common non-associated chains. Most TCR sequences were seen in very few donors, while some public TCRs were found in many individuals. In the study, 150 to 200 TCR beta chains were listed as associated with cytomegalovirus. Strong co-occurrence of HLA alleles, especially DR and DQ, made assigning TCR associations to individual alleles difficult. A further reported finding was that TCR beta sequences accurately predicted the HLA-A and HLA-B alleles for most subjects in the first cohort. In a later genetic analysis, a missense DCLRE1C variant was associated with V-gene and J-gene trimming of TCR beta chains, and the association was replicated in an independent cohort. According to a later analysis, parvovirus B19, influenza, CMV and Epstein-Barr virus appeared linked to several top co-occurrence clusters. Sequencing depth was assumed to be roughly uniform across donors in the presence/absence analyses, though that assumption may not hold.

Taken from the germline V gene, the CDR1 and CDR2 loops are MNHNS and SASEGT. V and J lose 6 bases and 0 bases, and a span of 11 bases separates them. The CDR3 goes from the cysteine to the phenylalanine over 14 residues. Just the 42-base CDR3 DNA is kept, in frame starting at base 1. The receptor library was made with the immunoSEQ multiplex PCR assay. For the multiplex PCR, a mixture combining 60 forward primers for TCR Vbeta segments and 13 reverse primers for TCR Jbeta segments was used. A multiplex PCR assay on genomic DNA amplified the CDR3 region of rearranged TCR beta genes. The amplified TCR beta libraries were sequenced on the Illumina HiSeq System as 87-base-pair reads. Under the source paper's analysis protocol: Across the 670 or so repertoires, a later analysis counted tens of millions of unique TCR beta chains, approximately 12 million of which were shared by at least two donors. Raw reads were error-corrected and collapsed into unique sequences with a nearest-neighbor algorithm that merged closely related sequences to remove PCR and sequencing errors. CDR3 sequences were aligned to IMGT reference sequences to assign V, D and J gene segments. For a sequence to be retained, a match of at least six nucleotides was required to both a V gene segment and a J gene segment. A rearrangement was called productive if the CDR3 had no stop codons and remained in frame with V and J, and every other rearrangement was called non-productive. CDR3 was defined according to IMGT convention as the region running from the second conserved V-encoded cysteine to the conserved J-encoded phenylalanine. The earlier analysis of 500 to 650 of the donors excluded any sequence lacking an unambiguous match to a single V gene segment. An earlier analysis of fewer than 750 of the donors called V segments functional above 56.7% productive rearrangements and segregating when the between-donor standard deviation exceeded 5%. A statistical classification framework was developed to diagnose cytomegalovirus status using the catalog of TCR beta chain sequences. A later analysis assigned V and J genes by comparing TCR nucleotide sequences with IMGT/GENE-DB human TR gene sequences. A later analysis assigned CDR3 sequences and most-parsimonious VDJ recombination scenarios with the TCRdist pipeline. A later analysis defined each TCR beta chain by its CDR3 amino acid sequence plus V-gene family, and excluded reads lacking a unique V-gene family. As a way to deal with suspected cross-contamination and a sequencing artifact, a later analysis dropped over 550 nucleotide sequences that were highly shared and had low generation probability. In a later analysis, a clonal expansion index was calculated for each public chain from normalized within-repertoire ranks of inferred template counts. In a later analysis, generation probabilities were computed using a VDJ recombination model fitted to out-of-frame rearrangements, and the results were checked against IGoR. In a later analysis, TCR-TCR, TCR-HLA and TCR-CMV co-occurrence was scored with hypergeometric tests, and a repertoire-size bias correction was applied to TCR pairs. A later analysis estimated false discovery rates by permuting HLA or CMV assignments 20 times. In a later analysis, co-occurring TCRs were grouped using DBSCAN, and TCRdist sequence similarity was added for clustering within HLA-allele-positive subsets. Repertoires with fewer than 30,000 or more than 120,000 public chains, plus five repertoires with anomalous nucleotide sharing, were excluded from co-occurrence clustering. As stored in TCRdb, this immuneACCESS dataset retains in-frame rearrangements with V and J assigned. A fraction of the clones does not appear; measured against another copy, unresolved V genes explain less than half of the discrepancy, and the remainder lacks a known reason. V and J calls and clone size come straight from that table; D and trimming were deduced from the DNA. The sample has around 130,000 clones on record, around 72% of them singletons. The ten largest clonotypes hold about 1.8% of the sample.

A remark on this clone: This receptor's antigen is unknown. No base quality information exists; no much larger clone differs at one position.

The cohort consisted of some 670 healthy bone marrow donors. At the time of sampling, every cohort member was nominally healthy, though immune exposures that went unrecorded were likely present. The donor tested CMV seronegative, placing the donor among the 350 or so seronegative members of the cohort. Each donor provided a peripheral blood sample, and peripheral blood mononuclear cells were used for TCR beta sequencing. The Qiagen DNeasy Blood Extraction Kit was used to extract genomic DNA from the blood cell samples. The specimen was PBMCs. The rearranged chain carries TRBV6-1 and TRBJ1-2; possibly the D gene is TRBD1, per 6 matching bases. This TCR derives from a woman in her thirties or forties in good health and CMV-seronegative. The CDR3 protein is CASSRTAANYGYTF. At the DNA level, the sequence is TGTGCCAGCAGCAGGACAGCAGCTAACTATGGCTACACCTTC.